This is a list of T cell receptor beta chains from one sample in a study of cytomegalovirus exposure and HLA in healthy donors. Produced via immunoSEQ multiplex PCR; TCRdb's table is partial and in-frame only. The repertoire holds 150,000 to 200,000 clones, around 86% seen once, with over 5% in the top ten. Sequencing was carried out using PBMCs. All receptors come from a woman aged 45-59 years in good health and CMV-seropositive. Both conserved end residues are trimmed from each CDR3. The order of the fields is J gene, clone size, V gene, CDR3 protein. Size is omitted from some rows. Given values are once, few, many or a class for expanded clones.

TRBJ2-7 | . | TRBV27 | ASSLRDRAHEQY
TRBJ2-4 | . | TRBV5-8 | ASSLGLVPQY
TRBJ1-5 | . | TRBV5-1 | ASSLGGTDNQPQH
TRBJ2-3 | . | TRBV7-9 | SSSRGSSEADTQY
TRBJ2-1 | . | TRBV7-9 | ASSLMGPADEQF
TRBJ1-1 | . | TRBV11-1 | ASSLGASGGAF
TRBJ1-1 | . | TRBV6-1 | ASSSTGAGAF
TRBJ2-3 | . | TRBV19 | ASSIAASGGPGI
TRBJ1-1 | . | TRBV5-1 | ASSLAPTGALNTEAF
TRBJ2-2 | once | TRBV5-1 | ASSLGVPGELF
TRBJ1-3 | . | TRBV6-5 | ASSYSSGLGNTIY
TRBJ2-5 | . | TRBV5-4 | ASSLKGEETQY
TRBJ1-1 | . | TRBV6-1 | ASRTGALQAF
TRBJ2-7 | . | TRBV5-1 | ASSLEGGLSEQY
TRBJ2-3 | . | TRBV7-7 | ASSRTGTDTQY
TRBJ2-5 | . | TRBV19 | ASSNWRGDLEETQY
TRBJ2-5 | . | TRBV18 | ASSPSSGGQETQY
TRBJ1-1 | once | TRBV2 | ASIPQRREAF
TRBJ2-5 | once | TRBV7-9 | ASSLAVGGETQY
TRBJ2-1 | . | TRBV7-9 | ASSAHGGKGAYNEQF
TRBJ2-5 | . | TRBV11-2 | ASSLGAGGQY
TRBJ1-6 | . | TRBV28 | ASSKGQVNSPLH
TRBJ2-1 | . | TRBV7-6 | ASSLEQGRLNEQF
TRBJ1-5 | . | TRBV7-9 | ASSVGQGNQPQH
TRBJ2-5 | . | TRBV5-6 | ASSPWTGTALGETQY
TRBJ2-3 | . | TRBV11-2 | ASSFDGTSTDTQY
TRBJ2-1 | . | TRBV5-1 | ASSSLAEGYNEQF
TRBJ2-7 | . | TRBV14 | ASSQATRGASGRPDPTYEQY
TRBJ2-2 | few | TRBV2 | ASRGQGAGELF
TRBJ2-7 | few | TRBV7-7 | ASSGDTFYEQY
TRBJ2-3 | . | TRBV28 | ASSPSGLADSTDTQY
TRBJ2-5 | . | TRBV21-1 | ASSKASDRTGPGETQY
TRBJ2-1 | . | TRBV2 | ASSELINEQF
TRBJ2-6 | . | TRBV5-4 | ARSRGSAGAGANVLT
TRBJ2-7 | . | TRBV4-3 | ASSQETFGYEQY
TRBJ2-5 | . | TRBV18 | ASSPTSQEETQY
TRBJ2-5 | . | TRBV10-3 | ASRGAGGYQETQY
TRBJ2-1 | . | TRBV11-2 | ASSLGSGGYNEQF
TRBJ1-1 | . | TRBV11-2 | ASSQIRQAGGAF
TRBJ2-3 | . | TRBV29-1 | SVEELEDTQY
TRBJ1-5 | . | TRBV14 | ASSQEGTGASQPQH